Shown below are 7 T cell receptor beta chains from a single sample sequenced in a study of T cells in Graves' hyperthyroidism and ophthalmopathy. Amplification of TCR beta CDR3 regions was performed using RNA transcripts as template. HTBI primers drove first-round RT-PCR of the TCR CDR3. TCRdb re-analysed the multiplex PCR reads in MiXCR, keeping a single row per CDR3 protein. Altogether around 300,000 distinct CDR3 sequences are present, roughly 15% being singletons, with the ten largest covering 7% to 8.5%. The sample was blood. The source is a woman in her twenties or thirties with Graves' hyperthyroidism that later progressed to Graves' ophthalmopathy.

Ten or more counts support this clonotype. CDR3 region: CASSSSTDRAHEQYF. CDR3 bases: TGTGCCAGCAGCTCGTCAACGGACAGGGCCCACGAGCAGTACTTC. This rearrangement joins TRBV7-9 to TRBJ2-7, with 8 bases that match TRBD1. The V gene end was trimmed by 4 bases and the J gene end by 5 bases; junction bases not matched to a gene: 10. This CDR3 is 15 amino acids long. Germline V gene data show CDR1 as SEHNR and CDR2 as FQNEAQ (reference sequence).

As to this clonotype: One end of the junction fails to match germline, which may point to a read error. This chain joins TRBV15 and TRBJ2-7; TRBD2 aligns across 11 bases. The CDR3 extends over 16 amino acids. Germline-derived CDR1 and CDR2 are LNHNV and YYDKDF (reference sequence). In DNA, the CDR3 is TGTGCCGCCAGCAGACGAGGGACTAGCGGATCGTACGAGCAGTACTTC. Translation gives CAASRRGTSGSYEQYF.

V is TRBV30 and J is TRBJ2-1; no firm D call. Trimming left V 1 base short and J 12 bases short, with 13 bases between. Germline V lookup: CDR1 GTSNPN, CDR2 SVGIG (reference sequence). The CDR3 is made up of 12 amino acids. The chain's CDR3 is CAWSDPYGGQFF. The CDR3 bases are TGTGCCTGGAGTGACCCCTACGGCGGGCAGTTCTTC.

Only a few counts were recorded for this clonotype. The rearrangement joins TRBV7-3 to TRBJ1-1, with 10 bases fitting TRBD1. The germline V gene has CDR1 SGHTA and CDR2 FQGTGA. The V and J ends lost 6 bases and 7 bases, in that order; junction bases with no gene match: 5. This CDR3 region has 13 residues. CDR3 bases: TGTGCCAGCAGGCTGCGGACAGGGGGTGAAGCTTTCTTT. It yields the protein CASRLRTGGEAFF. Together with reference TRBV7-3 and TRBJ1-1, the CDR3 gives the full variable domain: GAGVSQTPSNKVTEKGKYVELRCDPISGHTALYWYRQSLGQGPEFLIYFQGTGAADDSGLPNDRFFAVRPEGSVSTLKIQRTERGDSAVYLCASRLRTGGEAFFGQGTRLTVV.

This clonotype was picked up a small number of times. The chain recombines TRBV2 with TRBJ2-1, with D maybe TRBD2 (5 bases). Germline CDR1 and CDR2: SNHLY and FYNNEI. The V gene lost 3 bases and the J gene lost 8 bases, with 14 bases spanning the gap. The CDR3 is made up of 14 amino acids. The CDR3 sequence: CASSEVGGGYEQFF. The CDR3, as DNA: TGTGCCAGCAGTGAGGTGGGCGGAGGCTATGAGCAGTTCTTC.

This clonotype was seen at least ten times. V gene TRBV10-3 combines with J gene TRBJ2-1; D possibly corresponds to TRBD2 (5 bases). The V end lost 3 bases, the J end lost 3 bases, and 12 bases lay between the germline ends. Germline V gene sequence: CDR1 ENHRY, CDR2 SYGVKD. CDR3 length equals 15 residues. CDR3 residues: CAISELTTRYNEQFF. CDR3 nucleotides: TGTGCCATCAGTGAATTGACTACCCGCTACAATGAGCAGTTCTTC.

This clonotype was counted only a few times. This chain uses TRBV20-1 with TRBJ2-3, with 12 bases identical to TRBD2. Germline CDR1 DFQATT, CDR2 SNEGSKA (reference sequence). V lost 4 bases to trimming and J lost 5 bases; unmatched junction nucleotides: 7. This CDR3 has 15 amino acids. This CDR3 is CSATRLAGVVDTQYF. The DNA of the CDR3 is TGCAGTGCTACCAGACTAGCGGGAGTTGTAGATACGCAGTATTTT.